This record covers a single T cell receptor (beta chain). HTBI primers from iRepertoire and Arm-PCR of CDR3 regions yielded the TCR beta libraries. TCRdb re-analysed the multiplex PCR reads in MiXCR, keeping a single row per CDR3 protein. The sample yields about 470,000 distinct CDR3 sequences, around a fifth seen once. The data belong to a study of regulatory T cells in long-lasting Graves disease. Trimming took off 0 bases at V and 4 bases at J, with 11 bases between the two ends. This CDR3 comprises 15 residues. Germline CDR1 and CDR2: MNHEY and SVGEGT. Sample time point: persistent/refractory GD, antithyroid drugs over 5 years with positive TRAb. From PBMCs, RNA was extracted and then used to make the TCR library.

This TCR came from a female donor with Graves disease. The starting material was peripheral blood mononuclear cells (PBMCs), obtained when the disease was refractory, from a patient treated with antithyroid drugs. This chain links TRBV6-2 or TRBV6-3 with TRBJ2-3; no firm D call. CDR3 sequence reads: CASSYSISLSDTQYF. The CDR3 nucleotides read TGTGCCAGCAGTTACTCGATTTCTCTGTCAGATACGCAGTATTTT.